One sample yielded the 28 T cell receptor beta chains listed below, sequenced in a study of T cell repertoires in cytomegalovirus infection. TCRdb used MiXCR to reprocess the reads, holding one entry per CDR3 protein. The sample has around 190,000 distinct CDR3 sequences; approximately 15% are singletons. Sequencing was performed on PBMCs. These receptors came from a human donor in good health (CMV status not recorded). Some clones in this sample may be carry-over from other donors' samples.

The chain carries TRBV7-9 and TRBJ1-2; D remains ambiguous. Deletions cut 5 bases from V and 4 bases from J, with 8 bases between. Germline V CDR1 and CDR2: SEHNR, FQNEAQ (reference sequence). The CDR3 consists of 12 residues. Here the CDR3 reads CASSNAGYGYTF. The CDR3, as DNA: TGTGCCAGCAGCAACGCAGGCTATGGCTACACCTTC.

The CDR3 loop reads CATSRDGQGLSPQHF. The CDR3 DNA sequence: TGTGCCACCAGCAGAGATGGGCAGGGTCTATCGCCCCAGCATTTT. The chain combines TRBV15 with TRBJ1-5, with D possibly TRBD1 on 5 matching bases. The CDR3 runs to 15 residues. Trimming shortened V by 0 bases and J by 9 bases, and 15 bases separated the two germline ends. Germline V gene sequence: CDR1 LNHNV, CDR2 YYDKDF (reference sequence). Full variable domain (remainder filled in from reference TRBV15 and TRBJ1-5): DAMVIQNPRYQVTQFGKPVTLSCSQTLNHNVMYWYQQKSSQAPKLLFHYYDKDFNNEADTPDNFQSRRPNTSFCFLDIRSPGLGDTAMYLCATSRDGQGLSPQHFGDGTRLSIL.

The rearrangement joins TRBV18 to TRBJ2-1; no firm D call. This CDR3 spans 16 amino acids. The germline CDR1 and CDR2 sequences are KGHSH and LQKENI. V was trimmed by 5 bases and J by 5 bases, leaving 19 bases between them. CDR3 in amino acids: CASSAGQAKVDNEQFF. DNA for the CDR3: TGTGCCAGCTCAGCCGGGCAGGCAAAAGTCGACAATGAGCAGTTCTTC.

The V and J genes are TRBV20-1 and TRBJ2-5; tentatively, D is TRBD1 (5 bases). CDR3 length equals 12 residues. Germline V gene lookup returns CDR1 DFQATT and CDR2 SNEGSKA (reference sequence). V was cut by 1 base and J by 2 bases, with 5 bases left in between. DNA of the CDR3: TGCAGTGCTAGAGGACAGCAAGAGACCCAGTACTTC. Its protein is CSARGQQETQYF.

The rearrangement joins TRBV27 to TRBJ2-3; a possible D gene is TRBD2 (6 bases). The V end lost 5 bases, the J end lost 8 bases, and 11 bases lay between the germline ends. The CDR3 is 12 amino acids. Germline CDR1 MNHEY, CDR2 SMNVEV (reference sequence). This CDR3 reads CASSPNGGTQYF. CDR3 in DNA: TGTGCCAGCAGTCCCAACGGGGGTACGCAGTATTTT.

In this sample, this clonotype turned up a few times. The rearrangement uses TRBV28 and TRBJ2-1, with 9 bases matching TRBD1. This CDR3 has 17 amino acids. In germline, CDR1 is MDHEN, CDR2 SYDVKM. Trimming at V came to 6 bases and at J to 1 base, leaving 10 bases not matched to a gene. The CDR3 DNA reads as TGTGCCAGCAGAACCATACAGGGGGCAGGATCCTACAATGAGCAGTTCTTC. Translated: CASRTIQGAGSYNEQFF.

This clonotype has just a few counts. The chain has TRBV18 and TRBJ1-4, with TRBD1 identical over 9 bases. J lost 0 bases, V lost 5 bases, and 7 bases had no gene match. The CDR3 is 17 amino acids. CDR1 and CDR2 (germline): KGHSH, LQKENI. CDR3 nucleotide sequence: TGTGCCAGCTCATCAGGACAGGGGATTGCAACTAATGAAAAACTGTTTTTT. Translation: CASSSGQGIATNEKLFF.

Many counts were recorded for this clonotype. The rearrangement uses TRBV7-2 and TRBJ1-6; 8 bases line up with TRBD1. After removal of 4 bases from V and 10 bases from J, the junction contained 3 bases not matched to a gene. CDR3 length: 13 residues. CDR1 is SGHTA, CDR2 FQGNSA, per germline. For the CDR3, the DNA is TGTGCCAGCAGCTACGGACAGGGATCACCCCTCCACTTT. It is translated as CASSYGQGSPLHF.

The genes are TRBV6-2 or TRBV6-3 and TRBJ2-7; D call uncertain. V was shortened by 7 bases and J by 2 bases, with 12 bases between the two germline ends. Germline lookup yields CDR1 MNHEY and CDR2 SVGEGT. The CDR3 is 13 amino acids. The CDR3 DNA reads TGTGCCAGCATTAACGGAAACACCTACGAGCAGTACTTC. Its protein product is CASINGNTYEQYF.

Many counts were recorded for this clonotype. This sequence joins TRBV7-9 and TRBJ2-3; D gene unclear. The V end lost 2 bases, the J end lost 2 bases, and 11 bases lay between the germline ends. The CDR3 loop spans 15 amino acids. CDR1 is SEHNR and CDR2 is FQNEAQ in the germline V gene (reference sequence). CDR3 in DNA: TGTGCCAGCAGCTTATTGCGGACCGACACAGATACGCAGTATTTT. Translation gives CASSLLRTDTDTQYF. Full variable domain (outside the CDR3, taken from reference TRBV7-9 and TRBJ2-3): DTGVSQNPRHKITKRGQNVTFRCDPISEHNRLYWYRQTLGQGPEFLTYFQNEAQLEKSRLLSDRFSAERPKGSFSTLEIQRTEQGDSAMYLCASSLLRTDTDTQYFGPGTRLTVL.

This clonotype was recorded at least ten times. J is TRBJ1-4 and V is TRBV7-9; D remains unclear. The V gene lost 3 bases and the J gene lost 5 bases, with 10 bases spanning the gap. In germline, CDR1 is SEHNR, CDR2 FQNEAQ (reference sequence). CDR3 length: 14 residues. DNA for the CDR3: TGTGCCAGCAGCTTCGAACGGACGAATGAAAAACTGTTTTTT. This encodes CASSFERTNEKLFF.

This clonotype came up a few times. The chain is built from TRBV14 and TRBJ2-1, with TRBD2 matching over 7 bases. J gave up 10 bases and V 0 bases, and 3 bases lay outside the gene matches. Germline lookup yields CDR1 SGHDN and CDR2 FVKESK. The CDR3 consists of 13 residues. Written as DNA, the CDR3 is TGTGCCAGCAGCCAAGAAACAGCGGGGGAGCAGTTCTTC. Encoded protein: CASSQETAGEQFF.

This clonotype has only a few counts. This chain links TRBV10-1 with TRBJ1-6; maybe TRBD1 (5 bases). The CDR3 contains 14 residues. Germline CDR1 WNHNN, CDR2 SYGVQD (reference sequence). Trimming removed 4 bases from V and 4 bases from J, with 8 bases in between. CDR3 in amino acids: CASSVTVYNSPLHF. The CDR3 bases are TGCGCCAGCAGTGTGACAGTTTATAATTCACCCCTCCACTTT.

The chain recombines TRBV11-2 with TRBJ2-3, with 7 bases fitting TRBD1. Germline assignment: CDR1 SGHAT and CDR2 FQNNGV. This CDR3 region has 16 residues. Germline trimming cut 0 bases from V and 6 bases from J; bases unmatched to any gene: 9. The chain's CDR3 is CASSLDPTGARDTQYF. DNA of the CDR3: TGTGCCAGCAGCTTAGACCCCACAGGGGCGCGCGATACGCAGTATTTT.

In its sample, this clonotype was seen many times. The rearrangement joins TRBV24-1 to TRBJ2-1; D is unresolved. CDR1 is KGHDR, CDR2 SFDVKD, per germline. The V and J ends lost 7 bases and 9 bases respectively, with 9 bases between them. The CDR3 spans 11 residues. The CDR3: CATRKGAEQFF. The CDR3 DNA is TGTGCCACCAGAAAGGGCGCTGAGCAGTTCTTC.

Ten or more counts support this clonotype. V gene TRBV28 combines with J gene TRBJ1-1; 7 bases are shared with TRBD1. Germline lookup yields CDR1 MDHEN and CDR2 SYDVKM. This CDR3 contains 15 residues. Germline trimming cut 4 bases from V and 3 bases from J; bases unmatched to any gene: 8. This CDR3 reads CASSSGTVIDTEAFF. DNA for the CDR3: TGTGCCAGCAGTTCCGGGACAGTGATTGACACTGAAGCTTTCTTT.

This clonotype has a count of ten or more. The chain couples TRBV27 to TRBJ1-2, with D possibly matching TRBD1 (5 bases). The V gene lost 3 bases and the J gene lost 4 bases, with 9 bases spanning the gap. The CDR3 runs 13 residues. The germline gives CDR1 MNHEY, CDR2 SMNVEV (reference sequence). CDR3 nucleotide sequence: TGTGCCAGCAGTTTCCGGGACCTCTATGGCTACACCTTC. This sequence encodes CASSFRDLYGYTF.

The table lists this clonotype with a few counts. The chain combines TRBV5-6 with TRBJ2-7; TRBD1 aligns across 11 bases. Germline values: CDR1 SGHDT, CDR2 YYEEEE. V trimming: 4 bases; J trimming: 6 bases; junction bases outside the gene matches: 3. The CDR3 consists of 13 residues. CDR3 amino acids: CASSTGTGGEQYF. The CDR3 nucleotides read TGTGCCAGCAGCACCGGGACAGGGGGCGAGCAGTACTTC.

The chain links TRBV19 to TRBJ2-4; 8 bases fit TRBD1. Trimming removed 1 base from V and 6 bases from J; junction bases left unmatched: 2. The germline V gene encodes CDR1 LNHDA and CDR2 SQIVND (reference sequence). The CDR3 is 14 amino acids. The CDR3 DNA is TGTGCCAGTAGTATAGGGACAGGGATAAACATTCAGTACTTC. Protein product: CASSIGTGINIQYF.

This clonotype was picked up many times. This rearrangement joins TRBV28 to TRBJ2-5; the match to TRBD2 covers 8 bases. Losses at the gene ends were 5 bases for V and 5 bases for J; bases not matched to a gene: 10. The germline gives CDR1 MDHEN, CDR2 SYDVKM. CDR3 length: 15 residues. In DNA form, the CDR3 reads TGTGCCAGCAGTAGCGGGAGTCTCCCTCGGGAGACCCAGTACTTC. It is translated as CASSSGSLPRETQYF.

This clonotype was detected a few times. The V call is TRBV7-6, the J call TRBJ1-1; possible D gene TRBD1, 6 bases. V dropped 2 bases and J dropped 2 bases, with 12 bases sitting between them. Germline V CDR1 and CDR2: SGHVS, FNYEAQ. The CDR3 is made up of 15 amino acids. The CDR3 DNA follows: TGTGCCAGCAGCTTATATAAGGGGGAAAACACTGAAGCTTTCTTT. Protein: CASSLYKGENTEAFF.

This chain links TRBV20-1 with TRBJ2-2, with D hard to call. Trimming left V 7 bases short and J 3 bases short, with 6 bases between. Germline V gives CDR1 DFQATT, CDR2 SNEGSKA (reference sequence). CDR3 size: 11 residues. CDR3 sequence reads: CSDPDTGELFF. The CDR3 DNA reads TGCAGTGACCCCGACACCGGGGAGCTGTTTTTT.

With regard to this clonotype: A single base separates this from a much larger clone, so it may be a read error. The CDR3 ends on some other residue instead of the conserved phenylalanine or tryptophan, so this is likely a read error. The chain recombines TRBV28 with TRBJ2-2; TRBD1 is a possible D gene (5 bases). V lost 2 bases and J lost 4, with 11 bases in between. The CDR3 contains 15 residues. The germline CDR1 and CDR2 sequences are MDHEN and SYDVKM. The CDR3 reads CASSLGQGTTGELFS. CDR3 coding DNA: TGTGCCAGCAGTTTAGGGCAGGGTACCACCGGGGAGCTGTTTTCT.

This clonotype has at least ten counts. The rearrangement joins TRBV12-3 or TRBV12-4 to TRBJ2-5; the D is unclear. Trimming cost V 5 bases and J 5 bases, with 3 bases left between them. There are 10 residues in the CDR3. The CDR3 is CASSTETQYF. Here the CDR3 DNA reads TGTGCCAGCAGTACTGAGACCCAGTACTTC.

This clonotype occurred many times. This CDR3 is CASSLESGYEQYF. Written as DNA, the CDR3 is TGTGCCAGCAGCTTAGAGTCGGGCTACGAGCAGTACTTC. The V gene is TRBV7-8, the J gene TRBJ2-7; D is uncertain. V dropped 1 base and J dropped 3 bases, with 7 bases sitting between them. The CDR3 loop spans 13 amino acids. From germline, CDR1 is SGHVS and CDR2 FQNEAQ.

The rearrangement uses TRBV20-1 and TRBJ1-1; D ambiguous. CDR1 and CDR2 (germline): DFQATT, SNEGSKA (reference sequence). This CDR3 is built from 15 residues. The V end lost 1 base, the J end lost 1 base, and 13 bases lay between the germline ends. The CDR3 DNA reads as TGCAGTGCTAGAGTTAACAAACGTCAGAACACTGAAGCTTTCTTT. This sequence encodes CSARVNKRQNTEAFF.

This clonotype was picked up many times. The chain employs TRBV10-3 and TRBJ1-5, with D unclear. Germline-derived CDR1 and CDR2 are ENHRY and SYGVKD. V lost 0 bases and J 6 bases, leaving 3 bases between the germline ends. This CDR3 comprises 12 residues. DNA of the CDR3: TGTGCCATCAGTGAGTCGACTCAGCCCCAGCATTTT. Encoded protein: CAISESTQPQHF.

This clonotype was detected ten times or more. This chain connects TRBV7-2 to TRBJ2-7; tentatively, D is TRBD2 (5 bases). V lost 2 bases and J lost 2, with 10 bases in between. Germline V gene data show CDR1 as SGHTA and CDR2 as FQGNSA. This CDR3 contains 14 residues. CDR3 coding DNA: TGTGCCAGCAGCTTATCGGTCGGGACCTACGAGCAGTACTTC. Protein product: CASSLSVGTYEQYF.